This TCR beta chain originates from a study of T-cell memory formation after mild COVID-19. Study overall: TCR clusters were largely donor specific.

This clonotype appeared a few times. Its antigen remains unknown. Regarding the study as a whole: Mainly CM and EM harbored the contracting CD4+ clones; mainly EMRA harbored the CD8+ ones. Contracting clones from day 15 to 85 showed balanced CD4/CD8; later expanders favored CD4+.

TCRdb re-called the 5' RACE reads with MiXCR, one entry per CDR3 protein. The sample comprises some 150,000 distinct CDR3 sequences, 6% to 6.5% of which are singletons, and about 2.1% rests with the top ten. This clonotype was obtained from an adult woman who had mild COVID-19 (a few samples of this study predate the infection). Cell type and time point are not known. Sequenced material: PBMCs or a T cell subset sorted from them (not recorded which).

CDR3 loop: CASSPLAGQGNYGYTF. The CDR3, as DNA: TGTGCCAGCTCACCCCTGGCGGGACAGGGCAACTATGGCTACACCTTC. The chain couples TRBV18 to TRBJ1-2; 9 nucleotides match TRBD1. Germline V lookup: CDR1 KGHSH, CDR2 LQKENI. This CDR3 has 16 amino acids. After removal of 3 bases from V and 2 bases from J, the junction contained 7 bases not matched to a gene.